A single sample is the source of the 5 T cell receptor beta chains below, sequenced in a study of naive and memory T cell subsets. Two oligonucleotides, mixed equimolar, formed the beta constant-region primer covering TRBC1 and TRBC2. The ligated cDNA underwent four PCR rounds using SP2 and nested alpha and beta constant-region primers. A single record per CDR3 protein comes from TCRdb applying MiXCR to the UMI-ligation and nested PCR reads. The table lists some 15,000 distinct CDR3 sequences, around 10% of them singletons. The sample comprised central memory CD8+ T cells from blood. The receptor source for this set is a human donor in good health.

About this clonotype: A much larger clone is a single base away; this may be a read error. This chain links TRBV7-9 with TRBJ2-1, with 9 bases lining up with TRBD2. The CDR3 spans 16 residues. CDR1 and CDR2 from the germline V gene are SEHNR and FQNEAQ (reference sequence). In DNA form, the CDR3 reads TGTGCCAGCAGCCCCACGACTAGCGGAGGATACAATGGGCAGTTCTTC. Amino acids: CASSPTTSGGYNGQFF.

This clonotype was seen only a few times. The V gene is TRBV4-3, the J gene TRBJ2-7; D may match TRBD1 or TRBD2 (5 bases each). Germline loops: CDR1 LGHNA, CDR2 YSLEER. The CDR3 is 16 residues long. V dropped 3 bases and J dropped 3 bases, with 18 bases sitting between them. The CDR3 DNA is TGCGCCAGCAGCCAGGAACTCGGGGCGGCCAACTACGAGCAGTACTTC. Translating it yields CASSQELGAANYEQYF.

In this sample, this clonotype turned up many times. The chain combines TRBV24-1 with TRBJ1-2; no firm D call. The CDR3 contains 12 residues. Germline V lookup: CDR1 KGHDR, CDR2 SFDVKD. The germline V and J ends were trimmed by 10 bases and 2 bases, with 10 bases remaining between them. The DNA of the CDR3 is TGTGCCACTTCAGACCCGAACTATGGCTACACCTTC. Translation: CATSDPNYGYTF.

V gene TRBV6-4 combines with J gene TRBJ2-3; 8 nucleotides align to TRBD2. J gave up 4 bases and V 2 bases, and 8 bases lay outside the gene matches. The CDR3 has 16 residues. Germline lookup yields CDR1 MRHNA and CDR2 SNTAGT. The CDR3 sequence: CASSDGSGSGADTQYF. As DNA, the CDR3 is TGTGCCAGCAGTGACGGGAGCGGGAGTGGGGCAGATACGCAGTATTTT.

This clonotype was seen a handful of times. The CDR3 sequence: CSARGGLAGGGVQYF. The CDR3 region has the DNA TGCAGTGCTAGAGGTGGGCTAGCGGGAGGCGGGGTGCAGTACTTC. V is TRBV20-1 and J is TRBJ2-7; 11 bases are a match to TRBD2. Germline values: CDR1 DFQATT, CDR2 SNEGSKA (reference sequence). The ends lost 1 base at V and 9 bases at J; junction bases unmatched: 11. This CDR3 is 15 amino acids long.